The 17 T cell receptor beta chains below were found in one sample sequenced in a study of CD4 T cells in relation to SARS-CoV-2 and coronaviruses. No antigen has been identified for these receptors. Produced via immunoSEQ multiplex PCR; TCRdb's table is partial and in-frame only. The sample includes around 30,000 clones, 65% to 80% of them seen just once. Sample: memory CD4+ T cells from PBMCs, cultured in vitro. These receptors were taken from an adult with COVID-19.

V is TRBV4-1 and J is TRBJ1-1; maybe TRBD1 (6 bases). V dropped 4 bases and J dropped 2 bases, with 14 bases sitting between them. Germline V gene data show CDR1 as MGHRA and CDR2 as YSYEKL. The length of the CDR3 is 15 residues. As DNA, the CDR3 is TGCGCCAGCAGCCCTACAGGGTTTGGTAACACTGAAGCTTTCTTT. Protein: CASSPTGFGNTEAFF.

A remark on this clone: One end of the junction is discordant with germline, which a read error may explain. V is TRBV20-1 and J is TRBJ2-7; D possibly corresponds to TRBD2 (5 bases). The CDR3 totals 9 residues. Germline V CDR1 and CDR2: DFQATT, SNEGSKA (reference sequence). This CDR3 reads CRPGGQADF. DNA of the CDR3: TGCAGGCCTGGCGGGCAGGCTGACTTC.

This chain links TRBV19 with TRBJ1-1; TRBD1 might be the D (6 bases). V lost 10 bases and J lost 3, with 15 bases in between. The CDR3 consists of 13 residues. Germline CDR1 is LNHDA and CDR2 is SQIVND (reference sequence). The CDR3 protein is CATKQGADTEAFF. CDR3 nucleotide sequence: TGTGCCACTAAACAGGGAGCGGACACTGAAGCTTTCTTT.

V usage is TRBV7-2 and J usage is TRBJ1-3, with D tentatively TRBD1 (5 bases). CDR1 SGHTA and CDR2 FQGNSA come from the germline V gene. The CDR3 totals 13 residues. Between the trimmed V and J ends, which lost 3 bases and 7 bases, there was a span of 10 bases. DNA for the CDR3: TGTGCCAGCAGCTTCAAAGGGGCCAACACCATATATTTT. This gives the protein CASSFKGANTIYF.

This chain connects TRBV5-1 to TRBJ1-3; the D is unclear. Trimming shortened V by 2 bases and J by 0 bases, and 12 bases separated the two germline ends. The CDR3 has 16 residues. CDR1 and CDR2 from the germline V gene are SGHRS and YFSETQ. The CDR3 DNA reads as TGCGCCAGCAGCTTAAGTGGTGAACCCTCTGGAAACACCATATATTTT. It encodes CASSLSGEPSGNTIYF.

The CDR3 spells CASKGDNEQFF. The DNA for the CDR3 is TGTGCCAGCAAAGGGGACAATGAGCAGTTCTTC. The chain recombines TRBV2 with TRBJ2-1; perhaps TRBD1 as D (5 bases). This CDR3 is 11 amino acids long. Trimming pared 7 bases from V and 5 bases from J, leaving 6 bases between. Germline V gene lookup returns CDR1 SNHLY and CDR2 FYNNEI.

The chain links TRBV2 to TRBJ2-5; TRBD2 might be the D (5 bases). The length of the CDR3 is 14 residues. Trimming left V 6 bases short and J 5 bases short, with 16 bases between. Germline V gene data show CDR1 as SNHLY and CDR2 as FYNNEI. The CDR3 is CASSGPTRDETQYF. The CDR3 nucleotides are TGTGCCAGCAGCGGACCTACTAGAGACGAGACCCAGTACTTC. Combining the CDR3 with reference TRBV2 and TRBJ2-5 gives the whole variable domain EPEVTQTPSHQVTQMGQEVILRCVPISNHLYFYWYRQILGQKVEFLVSFYNNEISEKSEIFDDQFSVERPDGSNFTLKIRSTKLEDSAMYFCASSGPTRDETQYFGPGTRLLVL.

V gene TRBV10-1 combines with J gene TRBJ1-2; no definite D call. The CDR3 spans 15 residues. The germline CDR1 and CDR2 sequences are WNHNN and SYGVQD (reference sequence). Deletions cut 0 bases from V and 3 bases from J, with 11 bases between. The CDR3 loop is CASSESRYFYYGYTF. The CDR3 nucleotides read TGCGCCAGCAGTGAGTCTCGTTACTTCTACTATGGCTACACCTTC.

The chain uses TRBV29-1 and TRBJ1-3; no firm D call. Between the trimmed V and J ends, which lost 6 bases and 0 bases, there was a span of 6 bases. CDR3 length: 12 residues. In germline, CDR1 is SQVTM, CDR2 ANQGSEA. CDR3 protein: CSVMNSGNTIYF. The CDR3 DNA reads TGCAGCGTGATGAACTCTGGAAACACCATATATTTT.

This clone has only one observation. The chain employs TRBV5-1 and TRBJ2-5; TRBD2 aligns across 13 bases. The trim removed 7 bases at V and 6 bases at J, leaving 18 bases unmatched. The germline V gene encodes CDR1 SGHRS and CDR2 YFSETQ. The CDR3 covers 18 residues. Written as DNA, the CDR3 is TGCGCCAGCTCTTCCCGAGTAGGGACTAGCGGGATCAAGAAGACCCAGTACTTC. As protein: CASSSRVGTSGIKKTQYF.

V and J are TRBV7-3 and TRBJ2-3; 10 positions agree with TRBD1. The CDR3 consists of 16 residues. Trimming took 2 bases from V and 3 from J; bases not matched to a gene: 5. Germline V gives CDR1 SGHTA, CDR2 FQGTGA. The CDR3 DNA is TGTGCCAGCAGCTTACTCGACAGGGGGCGAACAGATACGCAGTATTTT. Protein: CASSLLDRGRTDTQYF.

This sequence joins TRBV28 and TRBJ2-1; 10 positions match TRBD2. Trimming cost V 3 bases and J 7 bases; bases outside gene matches: 6. CDR1 and CDR2 (germline): MDHEN, SYDVKM. CDR3 length: 15 amino acids. The CDR3 here is CASSLPSGSFNEQFF. CDR3 nucleotide sequence: TGTGCCAGCAGTTTGCCTAGCGGGAGCTTTAATGAGCAGTTCTTC.

The rearrangement joins TRBV6-1 to TRBJ1-4; D perhaps matches TRBD1 (6 bases). The CDR3 has 16 residues. V lost 4 bases and J 0 bases, leaving 12 bases between the germline ends. Germline V lookup: CDR1 MNHNS, CDR2 SASEGT. The CDR3 coding sequence is TGTGCCAGCAGTGGGACAGCGTTACCAACTAATGAAAAACTGTTTTTT. Translated: CASSGTALPTNEKLFF.

This clone came up once. This chain links TRBV4-1 with TRBJ1-1; tentative D call: TRBD1 (5 bases). Germline V gene data show CDR1 as MGHRA and CDR2 as YSYEKL. The ends were cut back, 8 bases at V and 7 bases at J, with 20 bases in the middle. The CDR3 is made up of 14 amino acids. CDR3 sequence (DNA): TGCGCCAGCCGCTTCGGGGCAGGGCGAGGTGAAGCTTTCTTT. Protein sequence: CASRFGAGRGEAFF.

V and J are TRBV2 and TRBJ2-1; 10 nucleotides agree with TRBD2. There are 19 residues in the CDR3. CDR1 SNHLY and CDR2 FYNNEI come from the germline V gene. Trimming took 10 bases from V and 0 from J; bases not matched to a gene: 18. In DNA, the CDR3 is TGTGCCACCCAAGACTATGGACTAGCGGAAAAGAGCTCCTACAATGAGCAGTTCTTC. As protein: CATQDYGLAEKSSYNEQFF.

This clone occurred once. The chain employs TRBV7-2 and TRBJ2-1; D not resolved. V lost 8 bases to trimming and J lost 1 base, with 12 bases between them. This CDR3 contains 14 residues. Germline CDR1 is SGHTA and CDR2 is FQGNSA. The CDR3 loop reads CASDSVGSYNEQFF. CDR3 in DNA: TGTGCCAGCGACTCAGTGGGATCCTACAATGAGCAGTTCTTC.

The sample holds a few counts of this clone. J is TRBJ1-2 and V is TRBV28; 10 nucleotides agree with TRBD1. The V and J ends lost 5 bases and 8 bases, in that order; junction bases with no gene match: 11. The CDR3 spans 15 residues. Germline CDR1 is MDHEN and CDR2 is SYDVKM. CDR3 amino acids: CASSDPGTGVDGYTF. In nucleotides, the CDR3 is TGTGCCAGCAGTGATCCCGGGACAGGGGTAGACGGCTACACCTTC.